This note documents a single TCR beta chain sequence. The sample comes from a study of T cell responses to AZD1222 COVID-19 vaccine. TCRdb's table, derived via immunoSEQ multiplex PCR, lists solely in-frame clones and lacks some. Of roughly 99,000 clones in the sample, 87% were seen once. Germline V CDR1 and CDR2: MNHNS, SASEGT. The CDR3 is 12 residues long. Trimming left V 2 bases short and J 12 bases short, with 13 bases between. This specimen was peripheral blood, taken on day 0 of AZD1222 vaccination. The source of this sequence is an adult in good health. The rearrangement joins TRBV6-1 to TRBJ1-1, with D tentatively TRBD1 (6 bases). CDR3 DNA sequence: TGTGCCAGCAGTGAATGGGTGGGGGGCCCTTTCTTT. Encoded protein: CASSEWVGGPFF.